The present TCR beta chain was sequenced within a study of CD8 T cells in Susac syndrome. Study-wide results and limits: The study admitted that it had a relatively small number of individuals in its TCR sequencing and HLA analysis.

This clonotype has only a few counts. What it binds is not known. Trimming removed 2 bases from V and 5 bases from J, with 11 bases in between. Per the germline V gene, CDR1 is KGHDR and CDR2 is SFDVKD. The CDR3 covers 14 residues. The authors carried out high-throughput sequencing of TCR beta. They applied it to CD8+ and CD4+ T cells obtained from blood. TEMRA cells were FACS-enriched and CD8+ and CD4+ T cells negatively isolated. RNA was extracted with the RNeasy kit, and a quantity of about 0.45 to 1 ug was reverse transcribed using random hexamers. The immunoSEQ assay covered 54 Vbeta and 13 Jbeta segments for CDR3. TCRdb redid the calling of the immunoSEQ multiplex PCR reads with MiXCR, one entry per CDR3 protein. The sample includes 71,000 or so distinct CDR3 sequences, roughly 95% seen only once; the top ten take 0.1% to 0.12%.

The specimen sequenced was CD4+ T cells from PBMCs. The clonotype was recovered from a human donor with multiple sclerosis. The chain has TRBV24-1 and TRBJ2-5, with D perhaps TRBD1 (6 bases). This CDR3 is CATSDSRGTETQYF. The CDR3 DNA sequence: TGTGCCACCAGTGATTCAAGGGGGACGGAGACCCAGTACTTC.